This TCR beta chain came from a study of shared clonotypes between healthy human individuals. Overall study context: CD4 naive and CD4 memory each took three plates per donor, while CD8 naive took two and CD8 memory one.

Study observations and caveats: A few donors showed sharing of approximately 5% of naive CD4 clonotypes.

Concerning this clone itself: Its specificity is not known.

Germline V gives CDR1 SQVTM, CDR2 ANQGSEA. This CDR3 has 14 residues. V lost 5 bases, J lost 0 bases, and 13 bases lay in between. CD4+ cells were split into CD45RA+ naive and CD45RA-negative memory subsets. Genomic DNA of every subset was divided equally among multiple immunoSEQ plates. Assay: immunoSEQ multiplex PCR; the TCRdb copy retains only in-frame clones and omits some. The data show more than 400,000 clones, approximately 95% seen once. This receptor was taken from a woman in her 30s in good health. V is TRBV29-1 and J is TRBJ1-1, with D possibly TRBD1 on 6 matching bases. The source material was naive CD4+ T cells sorted from blood. The subset here: CD45RA+ positively selected. CDR3 protein: CSVRGGLVNTEAFF. The DNA for the CDR3 is TGCAGCGTTCGGGGGGGCCTGGTGAACACTGAAGCTTTCTTT.